The clone carrying this T cell receptor (beta chain) was observed a single time. Its target is not known. Both subsets, CD45RA+ naive and CD45RA-negative memory, were split from the CD4+ cells. The data originate from a study of shared clonotypes between healthy human individuals. Study-level findings and limits: The study generally estimated greater richness for naive than memory subsets. Naive CD4 clonotype sharing across a handful of donors was around 5%.

The assay was immunoSEQ multiplex PCR, and TCRdb's table has in-frame clones only and misses some. The data hold 950,000 to 1,100,000 clones, with roughly 74% observed a single time. The V gene's germline CDR1 is SGDLS and CDR2 YYNGEE. Trimming at V came to 3 bases and at J to 7 bases, leaving 7 bases not matched to a gene. The CDR3 totals 15 residues. This receptor was identified in a man aged 18 to 29 in good health. Some clones in this sample may be carry-over from other donors' samples. The sequenced sample was memory CD4+ T cells from PBMCs. Subset in this sample: CD45RA-negative fraction. This chain joins TRBV9 and TRBJ2-1; 10 bases map to TRBD2. Here the CDR3 reads CASSALAGVPNEQFF. The CDR3 DNA sequence: TGTGCCAGCAGCGCGCTAGCGGGAGTTCCGAATGAGCAGTTCTTC.